Listed below are T cell receptor beta chains from one sample, sequenced in a study of blood T cell repertoires in COVID-19. Produced via immunoSEQ multiplex PCR; TCRdb's table is partial and in-frame only. Here the sample spans about 260,000 clones, over 75% being singletons. Sequencing input: peripheral blood. Every receptor here comes from a human donor in a cohort sampled during active COVID-19. Both conserved end residues are part of each CDR3. D genes are given only for firm matches. Clone size, where shown, is once, few, many, or a class for clones that have expanded.

clone_size j_call d_call v_call cdr3_aa cdr3_nt
NA TRBJ1-1 TRBD1 TRBV19 CASSSRDRGRFSEAFF TGTGCCAGTAGTTCAAGGGACAGGGGGCGGTTCAGTGAAGCTTTCTTT
once TRBJ1-3 NA TRBV19 CASSIQGTIGNTIYF TGTGCCAGTAGTATCCAGGGGACCATTGGAAACACCATATATTTT
NA TRBJ1-1 NA TRBV4-3 CASSQAGDTEAFF TGCGCCAGCAGCCAAGCAGGGGACACTGAAGCTTTCTTT
NA TRBJ1-5 NA TRBV12-3/TRBV12-4 CASSPSGGQPQHF TGTGCCAGCAGTCCGAGTGGCGGTCAGCCCCAGCATTTT
NA TRBJ1-1 NA TRBV7-2 CASSGGLGWGGSTEAFF TGTGCCAGCAGCGGAGGCCTTGGATGGGGGGGGAGCACTGAAGCTTTCTTT
NA TRBJ1-5 TRBD1 TRBV7-8 CASSPGQGYNQPQHF TGTGCCAGCAGTCCGGGACAGGGTTACAATCAGCCCCAGCATTTT
NA TRBJ2-7 NA TRBV6-1 CASSEHREPSYEQYF TGTGCCAGCAGTGAGCACCGGGAGCCATCCTACGAGCAGTACTTC
NA TRBJ2-5 NA TRBV5-1 CASSTAPAGLSQETQYF TGCGCCAGCAGCACCGCACCCGCGGGACTCTCTCAAGAGACCCAGTACTTC
NA TRBJ2-7 TRBD1 TRBV7-8 CASSLTTGANEQYF TGTGCCAGCAGCTTAACGACAGGGGCCAACGAGCAGTACTTC
few TRBJ2-5 TRBD2 TRBV24-1 CATSLGLAGKETQYF TGTGCCACCAGCCTGGGACTAGCGGGAAAAGAGACCCAGTACTTC
NA TRBJ2-7 NA TRBV28 CASSLARYEQYF TGTGCCAGCAGTTTAGCTCGGTACGAGCAGTACTTC
once TRBJ2-7 NA TRBV7-2 CASSPFIRGTYEQYF TGTGCCAGCAGCCCCTTTATTCGGGGGACCTACGAGCAGTACTTC
few TRBJ2-2 NA TRBV10-3 CAISMGVSGTGELFF TGTGCCATCAGCATGGGAGTTAGCGGCACCGGGGAGCTGTTTTTT
NA TRBJ2-1 TRBD1 TRBV5-1 CASRPGQGFKNEQFF TGCGCCAGCCGGCCGGGACAGGGGTTCAAGAATGAGCAGTTCTTC
NA TRBJ2-7 TRBD2 TRBV15 CATSRDAGAYEQYF TGTGCCACCAGCAGAGATGCGGGAGCCTACGAGCAGTACTTC
NA TRBJ1-1 NA TRBV18 CASSPRQRTEAFF TGTGCCAGCTCACCAAGGCAGAGGACTGAAGCTTTCTTT
NA TRBJ2-7 NA TRBV10-3 CAISDSAGGSSYEQYF TGTGCCATCAGTGATTCCGCAGGGGGGAGCTCCTACGAGCAGTACTTC
NA TRBJ1-5 NA TRBV18 CASSPGGGTQPQHF TGTGCCAGCTCACCTGGAGGAGGGACTCAGCCCCAGCATTTT
NA TRBJ2-5 TRBD2 TRBV7-2 CASSLGGRGETQYF TGTGCCAGCAGCTTAGGCGGGAGGGGCGAGACCCAGTACTTC
many TRBJ2-2 NA TRBV3-1/TRBV3-2 CASSRSFTGELFF TGTGCCAGCAGCAGAAGCTTCACCGGGGAGCTGTTTTTT
NA TRBJ2-3 TRBD1 TRBV18 CASSRDRGTDTQYF TGTGCCAGCTCACGGGACAGGGGCACAGATACGCAGTATTTT
NA TRBJ1-5 NA TRBV28 CASSAGRFENQPQHF TGTGCCAGCAGTGCGGGACGATTTGAAAATCAGCCCCAGCATTTT
once TRBJ2-7 TRBD2 TRBV4-1 CASSRSGDLSYEQYF TGCGCCAGCAGCCGGAGCGGGGACCTCTCCTACGAGCAGTACTTC
NA TRBJ2-2 NA TRBV7-2 CASSYGLGVAGELFF TGTGCCAGCAGCTATGGGCTGGGAGTCGCCGGGGAGCTGTTTTTT
NA TRBJ2-2 TRBD1 TRBV9 CASSVGQGPNTGELFF TGTGCCAGCAGCGTAGGACAGGGGCCTAACACCGGGGAGCTGTTTTTT
NA TRBJ1-1 TRBD1 TRBV5-1 CASSATGGRTEAFF TGCGCCAGCAGCGCCACAGGGGGGAGGACTGAAGCTTTCTTT
NA TRBJ1-1 TRBD1 TRBV2 CASSLGQGTEAFF TGTGCCAGCAGTTTAGGACAGGGCACTGAAGCTTTCTTT
NA TRBJ2-1 TRBD2 TRBV27 CASTPGAGTSGSVVF TGTGCCAGCACCCCGGGCGCCGGGACTAGCGGGAGTGTCGTCTTC
NA TRBJ2-7 TRBD2 TRBV11-2 CASSLGGPFYEQYF TGTGCCAGCAGCTTGGGAGGGCCGTTCTACGAGCAGTACTTC
NA TRBJ2-3 TRBD1 TRBV5-1 CASSLSQGADTQYF TGCGCCAGCAGCTTGTCCCAGGGGGCAGATACGCAGTATTTT
NA TRBJ2-7 TRBD2 TRBV6-1 CASSEKVPGLAGRGPLNEQYF TGTGCCAGCAGTGAAAAGGTCCCGGGACTAGCGGGCAGGGGCCCTCTCAACGAGCAGTACTTC
NA TRBJ2-7 NA TRBV9 CASSDNPRTGYPGEQYF TGTGCCAGCAGCGATAACCCTCGAACAGGGTACCCTGGCGAGCAGTACTTC
NA TRBJ2-7 TRBD1 TRBV5-4 CASSVGTGYEQYF TGTGCCAGCAGCGTCGGGACAGGGTACGAGCAGTACTTC